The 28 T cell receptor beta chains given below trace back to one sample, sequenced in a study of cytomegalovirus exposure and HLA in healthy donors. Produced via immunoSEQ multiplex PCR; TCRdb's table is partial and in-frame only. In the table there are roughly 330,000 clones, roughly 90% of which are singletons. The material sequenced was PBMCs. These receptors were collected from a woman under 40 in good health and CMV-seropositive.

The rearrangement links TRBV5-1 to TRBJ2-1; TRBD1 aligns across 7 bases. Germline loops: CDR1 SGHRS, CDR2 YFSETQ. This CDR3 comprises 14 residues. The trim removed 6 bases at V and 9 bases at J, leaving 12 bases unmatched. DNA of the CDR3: TGCGCCAGCACCTCAGACAGGGTCAACGGTGAGCAGTTCTTC. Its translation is CASTSDRVNGEQFF.

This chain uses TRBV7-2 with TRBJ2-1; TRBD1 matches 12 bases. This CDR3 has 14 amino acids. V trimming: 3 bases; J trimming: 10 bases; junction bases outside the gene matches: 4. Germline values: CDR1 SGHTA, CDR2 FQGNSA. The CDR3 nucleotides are TGTGCCAGCAGCTTGGGGACAGGGGGCCTCGAGCAGTTCTTC. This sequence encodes CASSLGTGGLEQFF.

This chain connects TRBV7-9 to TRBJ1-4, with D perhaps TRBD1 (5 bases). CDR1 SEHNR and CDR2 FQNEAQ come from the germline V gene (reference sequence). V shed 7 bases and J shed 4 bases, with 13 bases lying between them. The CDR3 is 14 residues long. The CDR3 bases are TGTGCCAGCACTCCGGACGGGGGTAATGAAAAACTGTTTTTT. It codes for CASTPDGGNEKLFF.

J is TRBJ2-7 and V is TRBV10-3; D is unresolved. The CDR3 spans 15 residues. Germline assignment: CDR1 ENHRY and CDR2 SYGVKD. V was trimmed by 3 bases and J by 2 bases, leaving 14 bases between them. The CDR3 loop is CAISDTRTVTYEQYF. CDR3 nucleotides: TGTGCCATCAGTGACACGAGGACGGTGACCTACGAGCAGTACTTC.

The CDR3 region has the DNA TGTGCCAGCAGCTTTCCTCAGGGGAGGTCGAGTGGGGCCAACGTCCTGACTTTC. Encoded protein: CASSFPQGRSSGANVLTF. The gene calls are TRBV11-3 and TRBJ2-6; D might be TRBD1 or TRBD2, each matching 6 bases. The CDR3 spans 18 residues. Trimming stripped 3 bases from V and 3 bases from J, with 18 bases between. Germline loops: CDR1 SGHNT, CDR2 YENEEA.

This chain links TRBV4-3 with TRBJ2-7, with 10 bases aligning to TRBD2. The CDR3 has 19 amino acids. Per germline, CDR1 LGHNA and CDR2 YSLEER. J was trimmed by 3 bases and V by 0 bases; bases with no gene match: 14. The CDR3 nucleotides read TGCGCCAGCAGCCAAGATGCCCCCCGTTCTAGCGGGGGTGTCTACGAGCAGTACTTC. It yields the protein CASSQDAPRSSGGVYEQYF.

The CDR3: CSATPQGVNTEAFF. The CDR3 bases are TGCAGCGCCACGCCCCAGGGGGTGAACACTGAAGCTTTCTTT. This sequence joins TRBV29-1 and TRBJ1-1; 7 positions match TRBD1. Germline CDR1 reads SQVTM; CDR2 reads ANQGSEA. J gave up 0 bases and V 7 bases, and 8 bases lay outside the gene matches. The CDR3 contains 14 residues.

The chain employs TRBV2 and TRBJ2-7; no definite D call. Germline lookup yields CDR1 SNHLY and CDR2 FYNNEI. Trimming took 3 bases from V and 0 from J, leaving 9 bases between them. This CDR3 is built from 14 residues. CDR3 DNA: TGTGCCAGCAGTGACTTAGTGGACTCCTACGAGCAGTACTTC. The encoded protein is CASSDLVDSYEQYF. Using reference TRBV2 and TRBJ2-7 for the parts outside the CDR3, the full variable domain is EPEVTQTPSHQVTQMGQEVILRCVPISNHLYFYWYRQILGQKVEFLVSFYNNEISEKSEIFDDQFSVERPDGSNFTLKIRSTKLEDSAMYFCASSDLVDSYEQYFGPGTRLTVT.

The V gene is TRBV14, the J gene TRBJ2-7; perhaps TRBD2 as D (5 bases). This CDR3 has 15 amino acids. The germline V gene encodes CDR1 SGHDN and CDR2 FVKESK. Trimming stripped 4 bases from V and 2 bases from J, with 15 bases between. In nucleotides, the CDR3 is TGTGCCAGCAGCCCCTCCCTAGGACTGGCCTACGAGCAGTACTTC. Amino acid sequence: CASSPSLGLAYEQYF.

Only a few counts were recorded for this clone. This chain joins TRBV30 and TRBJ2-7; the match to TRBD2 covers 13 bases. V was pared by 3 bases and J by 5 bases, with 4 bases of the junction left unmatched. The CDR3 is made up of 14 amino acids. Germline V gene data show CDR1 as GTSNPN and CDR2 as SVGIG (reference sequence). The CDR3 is CAWSFTSGRDEQYF. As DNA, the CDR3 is TGTGCCTGGAGCTTTACTAGCGGGAGGGACGAGCAGTACTTC.

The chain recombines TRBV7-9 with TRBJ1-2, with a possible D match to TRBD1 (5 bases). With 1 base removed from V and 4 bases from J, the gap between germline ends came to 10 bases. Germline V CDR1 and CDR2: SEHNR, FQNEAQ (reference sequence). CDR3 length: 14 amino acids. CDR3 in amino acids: CASSLGQPTYGYTF. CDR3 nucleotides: TGTGCCAGCAGCTTAGGACAGCCCACCTATGGCTACACCTTC.

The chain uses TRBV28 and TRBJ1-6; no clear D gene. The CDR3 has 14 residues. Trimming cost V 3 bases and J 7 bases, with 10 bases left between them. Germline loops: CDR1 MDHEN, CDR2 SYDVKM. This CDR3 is CASSFPRTNSPLHF. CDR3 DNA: TGTGCCAGCAGTTTTCCCCGGACCAATTCACCCCTCCACTTT.

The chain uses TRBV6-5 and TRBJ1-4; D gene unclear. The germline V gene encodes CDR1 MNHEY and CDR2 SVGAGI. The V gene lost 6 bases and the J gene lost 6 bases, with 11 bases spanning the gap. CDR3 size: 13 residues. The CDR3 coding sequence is TGTGCCAGCAGCCTTAGACTGGATGAAAAACTGTTTTTT. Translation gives CASSLRLDEKLFF.

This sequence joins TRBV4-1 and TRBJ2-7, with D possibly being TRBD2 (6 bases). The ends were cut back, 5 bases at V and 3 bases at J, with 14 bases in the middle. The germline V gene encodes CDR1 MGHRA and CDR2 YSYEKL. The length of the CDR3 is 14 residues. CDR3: CASSAGTQGYEQYF. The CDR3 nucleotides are TGCGCCAGCAGCGCTGGGACTCAAGGCTACGAGCAGTACTTC.

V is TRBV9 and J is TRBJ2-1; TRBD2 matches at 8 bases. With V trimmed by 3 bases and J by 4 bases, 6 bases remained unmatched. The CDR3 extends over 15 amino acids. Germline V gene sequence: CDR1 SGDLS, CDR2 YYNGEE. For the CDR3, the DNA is TGTGCCAGCAGCGCGGGGGGGCCGCGGTACAATGAGCAGTTCTTC. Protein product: CASSAGGPRYNEQFF.

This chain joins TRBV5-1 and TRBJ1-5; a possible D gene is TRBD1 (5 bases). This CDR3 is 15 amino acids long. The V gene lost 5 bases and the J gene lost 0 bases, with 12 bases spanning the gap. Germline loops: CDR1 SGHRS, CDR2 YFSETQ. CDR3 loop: CASRAGADSNQPQHF. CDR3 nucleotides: TGCGCCAGCAGGGCTGGGGCGGATAGCAATCAGCCCCAGCATTTT.

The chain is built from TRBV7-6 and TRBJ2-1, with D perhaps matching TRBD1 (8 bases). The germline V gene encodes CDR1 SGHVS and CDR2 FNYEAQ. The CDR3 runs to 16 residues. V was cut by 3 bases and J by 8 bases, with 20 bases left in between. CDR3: CASSFYPGQAGDEQFF. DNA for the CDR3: TGTGCCAGCAGCTTTTATCCGGGACAGGCGGGAGATGAGCAGTTCTTC.

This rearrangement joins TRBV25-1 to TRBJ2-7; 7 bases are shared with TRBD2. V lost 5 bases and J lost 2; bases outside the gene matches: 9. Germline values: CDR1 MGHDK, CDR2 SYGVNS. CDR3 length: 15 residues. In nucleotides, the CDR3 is TGTGCCAGCAGTCGGGGAGGGGAAGACCCCTACGAGCAGTACTTC. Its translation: CASSRGGEDPYEQYF.

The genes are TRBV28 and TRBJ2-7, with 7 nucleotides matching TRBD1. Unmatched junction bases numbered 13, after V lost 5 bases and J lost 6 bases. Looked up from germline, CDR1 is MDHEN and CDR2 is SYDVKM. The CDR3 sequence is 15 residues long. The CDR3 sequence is CASSPGTGETTEQYF. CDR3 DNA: TGTGCCAGCAGTCCGGGAACAGGGGAGACGACCGAGCAGTACTTC. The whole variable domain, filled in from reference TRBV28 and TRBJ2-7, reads DVKVTQSSRYLVKRTGEKVFLECVQDMDHENMFWYRQDPGLGLRLIYFSYDVKMKEKGDIPEGYSVSREKKERFSLILESASTNQTSMYLCASSPGTGETTEQYFGPGTRLTVT.

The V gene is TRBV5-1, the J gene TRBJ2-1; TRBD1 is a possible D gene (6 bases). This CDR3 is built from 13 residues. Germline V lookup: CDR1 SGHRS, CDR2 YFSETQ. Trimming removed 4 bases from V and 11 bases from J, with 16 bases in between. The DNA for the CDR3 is TGCGCCAGCAGCGCTCCACCACAGGGTAAGCAGTTCTTC. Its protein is CASSAPPQGKQFF.

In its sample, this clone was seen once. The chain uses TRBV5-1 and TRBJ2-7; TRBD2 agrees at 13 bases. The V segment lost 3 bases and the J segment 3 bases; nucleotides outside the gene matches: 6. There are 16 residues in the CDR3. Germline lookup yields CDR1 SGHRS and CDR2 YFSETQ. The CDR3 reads CASSWGTSGEGYEQYF. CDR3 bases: TGCGCCAGCAGCTGGGGGACTAGCGGGGAGGGCTACGAGCAGTACTTC.

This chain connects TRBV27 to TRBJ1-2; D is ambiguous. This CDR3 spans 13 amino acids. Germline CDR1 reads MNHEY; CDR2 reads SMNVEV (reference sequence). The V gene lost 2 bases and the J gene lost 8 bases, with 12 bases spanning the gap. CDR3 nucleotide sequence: TGTGCCAGCAGTTTAACGGGTCTGGGGGGCTACACCTTC. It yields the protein CASSLTGLGGYTF.

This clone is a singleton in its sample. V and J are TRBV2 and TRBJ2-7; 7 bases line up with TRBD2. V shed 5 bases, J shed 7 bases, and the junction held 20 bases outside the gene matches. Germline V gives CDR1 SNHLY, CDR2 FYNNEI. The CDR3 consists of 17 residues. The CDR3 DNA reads TGTGCCAGCAGTAGGTTCCACTCCGGAGGGAGGGCCGGGGAGCAGTACTTC. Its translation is CASSRFHSGGRAGEQYF.

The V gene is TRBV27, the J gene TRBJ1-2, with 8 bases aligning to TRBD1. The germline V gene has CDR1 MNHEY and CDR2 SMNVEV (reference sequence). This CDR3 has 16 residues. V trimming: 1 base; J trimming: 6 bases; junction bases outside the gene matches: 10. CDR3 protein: CASSLYPNGQGDGYTF. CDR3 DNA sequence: TGTGCCAGCAGTTTATACCCCAATGGACAGGGAGATGGCTACACCTTC.

CDR3 loop: CAWRTGLMNTEAFF. The DNA of the CDR3 is TGTGCCTGGAGGACAGGGCTGATGAACACTGAAGCTTTCTTT. The chain employs TRBV30 and TRBJ1-1; 7 bases agree with TRBD1. Germline CDR1 and CDR2: GTSNPN and SVGIG (reference sequence). The trim removed 3 bases at V and 0 bases at J, leaving 4 bases unmatched. The CDR3 contains 14 residues. Using reference TRBV30 and TRBJ1-1 for the parts outside the CDR3, the full variable domain is SQTIHQWPATLVQPVGSPLSLECTVEGTSNPNLYWYRQAAGRGLQLLFYSVGIGQISSEVPQNLSASRPQDRQFILSSKKLLLSDSGFYLCAWRTGLMNTEAFFGQGTRLTVV.

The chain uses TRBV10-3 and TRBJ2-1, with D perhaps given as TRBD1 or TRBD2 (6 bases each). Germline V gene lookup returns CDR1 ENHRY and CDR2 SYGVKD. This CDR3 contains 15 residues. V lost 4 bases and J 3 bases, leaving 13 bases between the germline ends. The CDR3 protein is CAISGSGAHYNEQFF. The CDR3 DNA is TGTGCCATCAGTGGTTCGGGGGCACACTACAATGAGCAGTTCTTC.

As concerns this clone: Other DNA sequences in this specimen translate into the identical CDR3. CDR3 sequence reads: CASSYGETQYF. The DNA for the CDR3 is TGTGCCAGCAGTTACGGGGAGACCCAGTACTTC. The chain links TRBV6-5 to TRBJ2-5; no reliable D call. The CDR3 runs 11 residues. The V end lost 2 bases, the J end lost 5 bases, and 3 bases lay between the germline ends. The V gene's germline CDR1 is MNHEY and CDR2 SVGAGI.

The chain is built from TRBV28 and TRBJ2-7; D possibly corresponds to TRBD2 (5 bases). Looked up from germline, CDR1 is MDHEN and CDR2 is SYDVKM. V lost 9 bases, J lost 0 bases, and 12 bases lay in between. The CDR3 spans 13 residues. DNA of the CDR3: TGTGCCAGTCTAACTAGTAACTCCTACGAGCAGTACTTC. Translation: CASLTSNSYEQYF.